The following is a TCR beta chain sequence with its context. These data belong to a study of blood T cell repertoires in COVID-19. Here immunoSEQ multiplex PCR was the method, and the copy in TCRdb shows in-frame clones only, minus some. The table has a few hundred thousand clones, more than 75% seen once. With V trimmed by 4 bases and J by 2 bases, 6 bases remained unmatched. CDR1 is SGHDT and CDR2 is YYEEEE in the germline V gene. The CDR3 is 15 amino acids. The specimen sequenced was PBMCs or T cells enriched from blood (not recorded which). The TCR originated in a woman aged 45-65 years who had recovered from COVID-19. V gene TRBV5-6 combines with J gene TRBJ2-3, with 8 bases matching TRBD2. CDR3 protein: CASSLTGLATDTQYF. The CDR3 nucleotides are TGTGCCAGCAGCCTAACTGGACTAGCCACAGATACGCAGTATTTT.